This T cell receptor (beta chain) stems from a study of cytomegalovirus exposure and HLA in healthy donors. The study's findings and limits: Later on, a genetic analysis was performed. It linked a missense variant in DCLRE1C with V- and J-gene trimming of TCR beta. A later analysis reportedly found fewer N-insertions in an Asian-associated ancestry cluster than the roughly 670-donor mean. Associated with HLA alleles at 0.05 false discovery rate in a later analysis were some 16,000 TCR beta sequences. Most of the TCR beta V segments (in an earlier analysis) were productive either about 87% or about 30% of the time.

The CDR3 is 13 residues long. Per the germline V gene, CDR1 is ENHRY and CDR2 is SYGVKD. V was clipped by 0 bases and J by 2 bases, with 4 bases between them. With regard to this clone: No antigen is known for it.

This PCR relied on a set of 60 Vbeta primers and 13 Jbeta primers. The assay was immunoSEQ multiplex PCR, and TCRdb's table has in-frame clones only and misses some. The table counts about 67,000 clones; around 1.6% lies in the top ten. Sequenced input: PBMCs. This sequence was found in a woman in her 30s in good health and CMV-seronegative. The chain combines TRBV10-3 with TRBJ1-1, with D unresolved. CDR3 coding DNA: TGTGCCATCAGTGAGTCGGGCAACACTGAAGCTTTCTTT. It encodes CAISESGNTEAFF.